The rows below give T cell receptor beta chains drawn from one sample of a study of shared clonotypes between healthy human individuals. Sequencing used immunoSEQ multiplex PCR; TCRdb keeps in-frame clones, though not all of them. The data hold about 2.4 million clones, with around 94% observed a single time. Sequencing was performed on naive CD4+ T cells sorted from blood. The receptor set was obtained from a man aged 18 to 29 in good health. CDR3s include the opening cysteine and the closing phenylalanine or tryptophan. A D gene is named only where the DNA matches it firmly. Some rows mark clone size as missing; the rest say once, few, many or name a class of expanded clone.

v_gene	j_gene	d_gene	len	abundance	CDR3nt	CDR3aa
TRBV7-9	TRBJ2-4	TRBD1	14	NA	TGTGCCAGCAGCTTAGCCGGGACAGCTCCCATTCAGTACTTC	CASSLAGTAPIQYF
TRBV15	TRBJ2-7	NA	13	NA	TGTGCCACCAGCAGAGAAAGTGTCTACGAGCAGTACTTC	CATSRESVYEQYF
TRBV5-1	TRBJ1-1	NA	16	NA	TGCGCCAGCAGCTTGGGAGACGCAGGACCGAACACTGAAGCTTTCTTT	CASSLGDAGPNTEAFF
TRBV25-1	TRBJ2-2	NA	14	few	TGTGCCAGCAGTGGTGACACGAACACCGGGGAGCTGTTTTTT	CASSGDTNTGELFF
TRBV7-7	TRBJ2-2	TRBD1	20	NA	TGTGCTAGCAGCCGATTTAGGACAGGGGACACTAGAAGCAACACCGGGGAGCTGTTTTTT	CASSRFRTGDTRSNTGELFF
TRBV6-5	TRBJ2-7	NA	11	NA	TGTGCCAGCAGTTTAGGCGGCGAGCAGTACTTC	CASSLGGEQYF
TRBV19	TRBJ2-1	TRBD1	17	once	TGTGCCAGTAGTATATTTGGGGGGACAGGGGGATTCGATGAGCAGTTCTTC	CASSIFGGTGGFDEQFF
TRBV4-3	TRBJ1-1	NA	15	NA	TGCGCCAGCAGCCAAGTTCGGTCAGGGACGTCCTTAGCTTTCTTT	CASSQVRSGTSLAFF
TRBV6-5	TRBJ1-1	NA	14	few	TGTGCCAGCAGGGCCACGACAGGGAACACTGAAGCTTTCTTT	CASRATTGNTEAFF
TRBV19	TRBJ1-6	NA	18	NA	TGTGCCAGTAGTATTTTCGTTCCGAGAAACTCCTATAATTCACCCCTCCACTTT	CASSIFVPRNSYNSPLHF
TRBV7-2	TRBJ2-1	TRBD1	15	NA	TGTGCCAGCAGCTTAGACAGGGGTGGGTACAATGAGCAGTTCTTC	CASSLDRGGYNEQFF
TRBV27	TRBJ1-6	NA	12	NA	TGTGCCAGCAGTTTAGTTAATTCACCCCTCCACTTT	CASSLVNSPLHF
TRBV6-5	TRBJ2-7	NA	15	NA	TGTGCCAGCAGTTACAGGGGGGGGAGCAGGAACGAGCAGTACTTC	CASSYRGGSRNEQYF
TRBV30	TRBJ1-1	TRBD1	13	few	TGTGCCTGGAGTGTACAATGGGACAGGGGAGCTTTCTTT	CAWSVQWDRGAFF
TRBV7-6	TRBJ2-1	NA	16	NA	TGTGCCAGCAGCTTTGGGGGCGGGACTCGTTTACGCGAGCAGTTCTTC	CASSFGGGTRLREQFF